The source of this T cell receptor beta chain is a study of blood T cells in healthy people across ages. There are 17 residues in the CDR3. V was pared by 2 bases and J by 0 bases, with 17 bases between. The germline V gene encodes CDR1 SQVTM and CDR2 ANQGSEA. General study points: Diversity estimates from one million T cells were considered underestimates.

Alongside a J-beta primer mix, a sample-barcoded 5' primer served in a second PCR lasting roughly 6 to 11 cycles. One entry per CDR3 protein, called by TCRdb with MiXCR from the 5' RACE reads. Here the sample spans about 500,000 distinct CDR3 sequences, 24% being singletons. Concerning this clonotype itself: The antigen is undetermined.

Separately, the same data were catalogued under a study of T cells of mothers and their children. From that study: A few healthy Caucasian mothers gave samples, and so did their six children. Detection yielded no persistent microchimeric T cell clones.

The TCR comes from a boy aged 5-17 years in good health. Sequencing input: blood. The chain carries TRBV29-1 and TRBJ2-4, with D perhaps matching TRBD1 (6 bases). The CDR3 nucleotides are TGCAGCGTTGAAACCCCTCGACAGGATCTAGCCAAAAACATTCAGTACTTC. Its protein product is CSVETPRQDLAKNIQYF.